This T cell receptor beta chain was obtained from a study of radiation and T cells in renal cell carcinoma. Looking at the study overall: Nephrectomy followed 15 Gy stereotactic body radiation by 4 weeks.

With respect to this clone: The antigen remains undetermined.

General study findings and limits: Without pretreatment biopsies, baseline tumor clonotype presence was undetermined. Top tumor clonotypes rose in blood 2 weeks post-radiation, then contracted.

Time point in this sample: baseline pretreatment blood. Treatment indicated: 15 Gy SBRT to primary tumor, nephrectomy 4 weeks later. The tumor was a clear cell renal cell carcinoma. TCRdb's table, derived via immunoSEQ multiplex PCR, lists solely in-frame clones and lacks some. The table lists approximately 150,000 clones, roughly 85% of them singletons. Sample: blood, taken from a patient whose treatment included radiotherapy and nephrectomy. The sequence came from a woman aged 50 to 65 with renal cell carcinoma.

The CDR3 spells CASSLDQLEETQYF. The CDR3 region has the DNA TGTGCCAGCAGCTTGGACCAACTCGAGGAGACCCAGTACTTC. The chain has TRBV5-4 and TRBJ2-5; D is undetermined. Germline V gives CDR1 SGHNT, CDR2 YYREEE (reference sequence). Trimming removed 0 bases from V and 5 bases from J, with 11 bases in between. The CDR3 runs to 14 residues. Full variable domain (rest looked up from reference TRBV5-4 and TRBJ2-5): ETGVTQSPTHLIKTRGQQVTLRCSSQSGHNTVSWYQQALGQGPQFIFQYYREEENGRGNFPPRFSGLQFPNYSSELNVNALELDDSALYLCASSLDQLEETQYFGPGTRLLVL.